This T cell receptor (beta chain) was recorded in a study of shared clonotypes between healthy human individuals. Overall study: Each donor had three CD4 naive, three CD4 memory, two CD8 naive and one CD8 memory plate.

In the original analysis: Because ImmunoSEQ provided only junction sequences with no quality scores, the filtering differed. Generated by immunoSEQ multiplex PCR, the TCRdb table keeps only in-frame clones and is missing some. V and J calls and clone size are those listed in that table; D and trimming were worked out from the DNA. The table lists some 2.4 million clones, 93% of them singletons. Germline-derived CDR1 and CDR2 are MDHEN and SYDVKM. CDR3 length: 13 amino acids. About this clone itself: One end of the junction fails to match germline, which may point to a read error.

The receptor was isolated from a young man in good health. Some clones in this sample may be carry-over from other donors' samples. The rearrangement uses TRBV28 and TRBJ1-5; D gene unclear. Sequenced input: naive CD4+ T cells from PBMCs. Described subset: CD45RA+ positively selected. The CDR3 region has the DNA TGTGCCATCAGTGAGTCCCGGACCCAGCCCCAGCATTTT. Translated, it gives CAISESRTQPQHF. Combining the CDR3 with reference TRBV28 and TRBJ1-5 gives the whole variable domain DVKVTQSSRYLVKRTGEKVFLECVQDMDHENMFWYRQDPGLGLRLIYFSYDVKMKEKGDIPEGYSVSREKKERFSLILESASTNQTSMYLCAISESRTQPQHFGDGTRLSIL.